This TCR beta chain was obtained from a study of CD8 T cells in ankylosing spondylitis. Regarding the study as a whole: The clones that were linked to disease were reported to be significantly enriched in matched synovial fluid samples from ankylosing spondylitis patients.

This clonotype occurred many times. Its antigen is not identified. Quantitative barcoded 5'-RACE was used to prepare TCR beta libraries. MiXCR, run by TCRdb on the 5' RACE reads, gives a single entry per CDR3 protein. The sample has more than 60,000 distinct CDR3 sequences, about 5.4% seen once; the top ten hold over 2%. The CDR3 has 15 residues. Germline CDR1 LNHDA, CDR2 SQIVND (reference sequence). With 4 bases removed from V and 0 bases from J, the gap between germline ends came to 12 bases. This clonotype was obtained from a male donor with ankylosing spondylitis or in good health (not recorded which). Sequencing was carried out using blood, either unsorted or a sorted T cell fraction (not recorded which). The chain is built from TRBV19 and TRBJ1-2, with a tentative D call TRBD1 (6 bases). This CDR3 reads CASSTQGLANYGYTF. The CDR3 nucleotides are TGTGCCAGTAGTACACAGGGTCTCGCTAACTATGGCTACACCTTC.